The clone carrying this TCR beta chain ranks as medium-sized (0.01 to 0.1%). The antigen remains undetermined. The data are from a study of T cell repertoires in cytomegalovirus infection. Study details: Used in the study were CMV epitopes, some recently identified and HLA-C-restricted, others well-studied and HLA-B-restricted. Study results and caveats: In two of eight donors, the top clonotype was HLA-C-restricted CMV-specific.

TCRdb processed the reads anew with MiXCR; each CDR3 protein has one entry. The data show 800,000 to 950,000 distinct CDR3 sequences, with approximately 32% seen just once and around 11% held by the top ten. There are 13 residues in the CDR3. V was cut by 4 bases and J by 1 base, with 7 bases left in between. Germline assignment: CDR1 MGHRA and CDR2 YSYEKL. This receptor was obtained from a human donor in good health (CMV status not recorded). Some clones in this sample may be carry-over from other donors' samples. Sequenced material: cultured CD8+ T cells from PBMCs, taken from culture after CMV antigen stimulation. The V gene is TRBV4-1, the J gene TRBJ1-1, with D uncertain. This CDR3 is CASSRATNTEAFF. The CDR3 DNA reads TGCGCCAGCAGCCGGGCAACGAACACTGAAGCTTTCTTT.